This is a list of T cell receptor beta chains from one sample in a study of identical twins. TCRdb ran MiXCR on the 5' RACE reads and lists one entry per CDR3 protein. The table lists hundreds of thousands of distinct CDR3 sequences, approximately 8% of them singletons. This same sample was also taken into another study, of yellow fever vaccine responses in identical twins.

Sequenced sample: CD8+ T cells sorted from blood. These receptors originate from a woman aged 18-29 years in good health. CDR3s include the opening cysteine and the closing phenylalanine or tryptophan. The order of the fields is V gene, clone size, J gene, D gene, CDR3 protein, CDR3 DNA. The D gene is left open where the match is weak. Size is omitted from some rows. Given values are once, few, many or a class for expanded clones.

TRBV28	many	TRBJ2-7	.	CASSLMRYPYEQYF	TGTGCCAGCAGTTTAATGCGATACCCCTACGAGCAGTACTTC
TRBV7-8	.	TRBJ2-7	.	CASSPLSGGSSYEQYF	TGTGCCAGCAGCCCTTTAAGCGGAGGGAGCTCCTACGAGCAGTACTTC
TRBV11-2	few	TRBJ2-1	TRBD1	CASSLDPQGVPYNEQFF	TGTGCCAGCAGCTTAGATCCACAGGGGGTTCCCTACAATGAGCAGTTCTTC
TRBV25-1	many	TRBJ1-1	.	CASSQGRSEAFF	TGTGCCAGCAGTCAGGGACGTAGTGAAGCTTTCTTT
TRBV7-9	.	TRBJ2-7	.	CASSLGNSGMEQYF	TGTGCCAGCAGCTTAGGGAACAGCGGTATGGAGCAGTACTTC
TRBV12-3/TRBV12-4	many	TRBJ2-1	TRBD2	CASSFRGGVAGDNGYNEQFF	TGTGCCAGCAGTTTTAGAGGAGGAGTAGCGGGAGATAATGGTTACAATGAGCAGTTCTTC
TRBV10-3	few	TRBJ1-2	.	CAISESVRNYGYTF	TGTGCCATCAGTGAGTCAGTTCGGAACTATGGCTACACCTTC
TRBV5-5	many	TRBJ1-6	.	CASSLEGRLGSPLHF	TGTGCCAGCAGCTTGGAGGGCCGCCTGGGTTCACCCCTCCACTTT
TRBV20-1	few	TRBJ2-1	.	CSARVFVINEQFF	TGCAGTGCTAGAGTATTTGTTATCAATGAGCAGTTCTTC
TRBV7-9	few	TRBJ2-7	.	CASSLAGVEQYF	TGTGCCAGCAGCTTAGCTGGGGTCGAGCAGTACTTC
TRBV7-8	many	TRBJ1-1	.	CASSPGGREAAFF	TGTGCCAGCAGCCCAGGAGGCAGGGAGGCTGCTTTCTTT
TRBV12-3/TRBV12-4	few	TRBJ2-1	.	CASSRTTHEQFF	TGTGCCAGCAGTCGGACAACACATGAGCAGTTCTTC
TRBV9	.	TRBJ2-1	TRBD2	CASSPKPTGTSGSGSYNEQFF	TGTGCCAGCAGCCCCAAGCCGACCGGGACTAGCGGGAGTGGGTCCTACAATGAGCAGTTCTTC
TRBV4-1	many	TRBJ2-1	.	CASSHPGGGPYNEQFF	TGCGCCAGCAGCCACCCCGGAGGGGGGCCCTACAATGAGCAGTTCTTC
TRBV14	.	TRBJ2-3	.	CASSQRGYTTDTQYF	TGTGCCAGCAGCCAACGTGGATATACCACAGATACGCAGTATTTT
TRBV10-3	few	TRBJ2-2	TRBD2	CAVLAEANTGELFF	TGTGCCGTCCTAGCGGAGGCGAACACCGGGGAGCTGTTTTTT
TRBV27	few	TRBJ1-4	TRBD1	CASKLYTGATNEKLFF	TGTGCCAGCAAATTATATACAGGGGCAACTAATGAAAAACTGTTTTTT
TRBV28	.	TRBJ2-2	TRBD1	CASSHRGNGQLFF	TGTGCCAGCAGTCACAGGGGTAACGGGCAGCTGTTTTTT